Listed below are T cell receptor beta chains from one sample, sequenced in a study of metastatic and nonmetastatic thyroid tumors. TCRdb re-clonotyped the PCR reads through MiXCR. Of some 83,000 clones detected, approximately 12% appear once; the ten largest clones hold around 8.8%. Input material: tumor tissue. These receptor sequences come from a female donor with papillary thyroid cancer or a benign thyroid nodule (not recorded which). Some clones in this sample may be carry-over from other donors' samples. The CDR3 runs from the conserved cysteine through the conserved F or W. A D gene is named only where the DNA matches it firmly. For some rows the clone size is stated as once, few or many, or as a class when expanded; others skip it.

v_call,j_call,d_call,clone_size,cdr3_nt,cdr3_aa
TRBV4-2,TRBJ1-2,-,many,TGTGCCAGCAGCCTACATCCTCCGGGAAACTCTAACTATGGCTACACCTTC,CASSLHPPGNSNYGYTF
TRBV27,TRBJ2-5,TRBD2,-,TGTGACAGCAGTTTTGGCGGGAGCCTCCCTCAAGAGACCCAGTACTTC,CDSSFGGSLPQETQYF
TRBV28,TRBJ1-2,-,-,TGTGCCAGCAGTTTGACGGGAACCGGGGAGGGTCGCTACAACTTC,CASSLTGTGEGRYNF
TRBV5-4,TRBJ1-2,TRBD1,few,TGTGCCAGCAGCCTGGGACAGCTCGTGGACTATGGCTACACCTTC,CASSLGQLVDYGYTF
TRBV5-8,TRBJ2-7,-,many,TGTGCCAGCAGCCGTGGCGGGACACTGTACGAGCAGTACTTC,CASSRGGTLYEQYF
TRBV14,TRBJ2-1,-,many,TGTGCCAGCAGCCATCTGAGCGTCTACAATGAGCAGTTCTTC,CASSHLSVYNEQFF
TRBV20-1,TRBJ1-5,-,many,TGCAGTGCTAGGAGGGGACTGAACAATCAGCCCCAGCATTTT,CSARRGLNNQPQHF
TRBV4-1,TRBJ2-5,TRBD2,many,TGCGCCAGCAGCCAAGTCGGGGGGGGAGAGACCCAGTACTTC,CASSQVGGGETQYF
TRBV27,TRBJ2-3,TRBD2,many,TGTGCCAGCAGTTCCGAACTAGCGGGAGTGTTAATAGACACAGATACGCAGTATTTT,CASSSELAGVLIDTDTQYF
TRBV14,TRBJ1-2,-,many,TGTGCCAGCAGCCAAGCCGGGGCTGACTATGGCTACACCTTC,CASSQAGADYGYTF
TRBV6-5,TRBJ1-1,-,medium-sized,TGTGCCAGCAGTTACTCAGGGGGGAACACTGAAGCTTTCTTT,CASSYSGGNTEAFF
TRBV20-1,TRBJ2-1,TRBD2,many,TGCAGTGCTAGAGATGTAGCGGGTAACTACAATGAGCAGTTCTTC,CSARDVAGNYNEQFF
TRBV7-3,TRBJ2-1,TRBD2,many,TGTGCCAGCAGCTTATCGGGCGGGAGTGGGGTGAATGAGCAGTTCTTC,CASSLSGGSGVNEQFF
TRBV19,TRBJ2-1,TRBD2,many,TGTGCCACCACGGGAGCGGGAGGGCCCAATGAGCAGTTCTTC,CATTGAGGPNEQFF
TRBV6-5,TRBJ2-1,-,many,TGTGCCAGCAGTTACGGGGGGCGCGACAATGAGCAGTTCTTC,CASSYGGRDNEQFF
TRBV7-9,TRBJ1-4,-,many,TGTGCCAGCAGCTCGGGCAGTTGGGAAAAACTGTTTTTT,CASSSGSWEKLFF
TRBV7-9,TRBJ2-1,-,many,TGTGCCAGCAGCTCCCCGATTCTCAATGAGCAGTTCTTC,CASSSPILNEQFF
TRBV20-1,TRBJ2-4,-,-,-,CSAVLDTGGNIHYF
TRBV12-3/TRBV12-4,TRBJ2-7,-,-,TGTGCCAGCAGCTCCCCTAGAAACTACGGGCAGTACTTC,CASSSPRNYGQYF
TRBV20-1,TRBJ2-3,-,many,TGCAGTGCTAGAGAGAGTAGTACGTATACGCAGTATTTT,CSARESSTYTQYF
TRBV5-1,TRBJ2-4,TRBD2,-,TGCGCCAGCAGCTGGGGGACTAGCGGGAAGGCCAAAAACATTCAGTACTTC,CASSWGTSGKAKNIQYF
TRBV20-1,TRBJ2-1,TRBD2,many,TGCAGTGCAAGCTCTAGCGGGCGGTCCTACAATGAGCAGTTCTTC,CSASSSGRSYNEQFF
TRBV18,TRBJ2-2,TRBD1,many,TGTGCCAGCTCACCAGGACAGGGTTCCGTTTTCGGGGAGCTGTTTTTT,CASSPGQGSVFGELFF
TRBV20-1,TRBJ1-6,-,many,TGCAGTGCCCGGACAGTCGCCACCTATAATTCACCCCTCCACTTT,CSARTVATYNSPLHF
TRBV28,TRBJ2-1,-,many,TGTGCCAGCAGAAGGGGGGGGAGCGGGGCTTACAATGAGCAGTTCTTC,CASRRGGSGAYNEQFF
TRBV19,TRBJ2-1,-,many,TGTGCCAGTAGTTTGGGGGCCGCGGGGAATGAGCAGTTCTTC,CASSLGAAGNEQFF
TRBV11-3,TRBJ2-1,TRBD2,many,TGTGCCAGCAGTTTTAGCGGGAGGGCGCAGTTCTTC,CASSFSGRAQFF
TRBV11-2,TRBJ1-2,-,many,TGTGCCAGCACCTTAGGACCCCTCGCTAACTATGGCTACACCTTC,CASTLGPLANYGYTF
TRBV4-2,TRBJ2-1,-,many,TGTGCCAGCAGGAATACGAATGAGCAGTTCTTC,CASRNTNEQFF
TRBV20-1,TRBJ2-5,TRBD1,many,TGCAGTGCTAGAGGACAGGGGGAGGCCCAGTACTTC,CSARGQGEAQYF